The source of this T cell receptor (beta chain) is a study of PD-1 blockade in classical Hodgkin lymphoma. Study-wide results and caveats: Diversity similar to that of newly diagnosed patients was seen at baseline in complete responders.

Sequencing used immunoSEQ multiplex PCR; TCRdb keeps in-frame clones, though not all of them. The sample shows under 60,000 clones, 73% of them seen only once. With 3 bases clipped from V and 1 base from J, the junction kept 5 bases outside the gene matches. Germline lookup yields CDR1 SGDLS and CDR2 YYNGEE. The CDR3 is 16 amino acids. Comment on this clone: Its antigen is not identified.

Following autologous stem cell transplantation, relapse occurred in every patient, and exposure to brentuximab vedotin varied. The rearrangement joins TRBV9 to TRBJ2-3; TRBD2 matches at 10 bases. This sequence was found in a human donor with classical Hodgkin lymphoma. Sequencing used peripheral blood mononuclear cells (PBMCs), obtained before the second cycle of nivolumab. CDR3 protein: CASSGGTSDGTDTQYF. CDR3 in DNA: TGTGCCAGCAGCGGGGGGACTAGCGACGGCACAGATACGCAGTATTTT.